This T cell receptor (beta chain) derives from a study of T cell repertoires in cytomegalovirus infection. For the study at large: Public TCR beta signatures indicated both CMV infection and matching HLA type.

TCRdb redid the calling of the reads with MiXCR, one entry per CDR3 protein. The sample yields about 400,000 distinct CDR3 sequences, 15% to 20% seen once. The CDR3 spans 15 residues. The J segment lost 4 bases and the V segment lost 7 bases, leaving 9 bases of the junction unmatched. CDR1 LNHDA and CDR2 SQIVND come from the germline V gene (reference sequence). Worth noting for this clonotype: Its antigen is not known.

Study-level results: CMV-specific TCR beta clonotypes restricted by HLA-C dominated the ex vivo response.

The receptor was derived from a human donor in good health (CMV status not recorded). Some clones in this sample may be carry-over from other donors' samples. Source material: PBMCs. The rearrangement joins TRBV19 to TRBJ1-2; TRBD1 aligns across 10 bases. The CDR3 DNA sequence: TGTGCCAGTACCCCGACAGGGGGCGTGATCTATGGCTACACCTTC. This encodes CASTPTGGVIYGYTF.